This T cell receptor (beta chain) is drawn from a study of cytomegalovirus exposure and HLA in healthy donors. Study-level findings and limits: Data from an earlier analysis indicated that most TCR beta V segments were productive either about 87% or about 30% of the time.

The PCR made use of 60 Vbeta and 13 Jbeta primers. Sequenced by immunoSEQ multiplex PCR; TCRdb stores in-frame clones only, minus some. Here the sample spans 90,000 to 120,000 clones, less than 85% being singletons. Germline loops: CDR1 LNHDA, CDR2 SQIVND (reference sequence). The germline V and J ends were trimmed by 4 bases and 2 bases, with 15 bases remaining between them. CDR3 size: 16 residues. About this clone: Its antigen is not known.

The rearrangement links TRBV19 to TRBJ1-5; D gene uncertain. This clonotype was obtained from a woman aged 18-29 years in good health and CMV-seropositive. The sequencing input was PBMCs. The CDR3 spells CASSSLGGQGNQPQHF. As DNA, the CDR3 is TGTGCCAGTAGTAGCCTGGGTGGGCAGGGCAATCAGCCCCAGCATTTT.